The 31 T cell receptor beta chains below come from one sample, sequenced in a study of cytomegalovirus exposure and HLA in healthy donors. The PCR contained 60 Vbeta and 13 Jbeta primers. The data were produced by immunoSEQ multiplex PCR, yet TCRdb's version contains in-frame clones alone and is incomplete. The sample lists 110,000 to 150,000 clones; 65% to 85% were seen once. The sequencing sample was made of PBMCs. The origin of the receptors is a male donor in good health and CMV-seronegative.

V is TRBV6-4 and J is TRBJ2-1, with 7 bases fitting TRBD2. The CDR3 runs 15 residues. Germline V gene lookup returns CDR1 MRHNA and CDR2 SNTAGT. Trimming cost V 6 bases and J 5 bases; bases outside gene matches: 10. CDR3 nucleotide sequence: TGTGCCAGCAGCGTTGGGGGAGCGGGACACAATGAGCAGTTCTTC. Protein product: CASSVGGAGHNEQFF.

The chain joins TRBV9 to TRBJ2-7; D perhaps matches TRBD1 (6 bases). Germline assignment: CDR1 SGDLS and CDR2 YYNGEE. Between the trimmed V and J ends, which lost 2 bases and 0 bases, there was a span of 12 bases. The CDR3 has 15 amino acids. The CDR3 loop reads CASSVGRDTSYEQYF. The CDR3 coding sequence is TGTGCCAGCAGCGTGGGCCGGGACACCTCCTACGAGCAGTACTTC.

CDR3 sequence reads: CASRDKYNSPLHF. The CDR3 nucleotides are TGTGCCAGCAGAGACAAGTATAATTCACCCCTCCACTTT. The chain employs TRBV2 and TRBJ1-6, with D unresolved. Per germline, CDR1 SNHLY and CDR2 FYNNEI. The CDR3 runs 13 residues. Trimming cost V 6 bases and J 4 bases, with 7 bases left between them.

For the CDR3, the DNA is TGTGCCAGCAGTGAAGCGGGGAACTATGGCTACACCTTC. This gives the protein CASSEAGNYGYTF. V is TRBV6-5 and J is TRBJ1-2; D remains unclear. Germline CDR1 and CDR2: MNHEY and SVGAGI. The CDR3 spans 13 residues. V lost 5 bases and J lost 2, with 9 bases in between.

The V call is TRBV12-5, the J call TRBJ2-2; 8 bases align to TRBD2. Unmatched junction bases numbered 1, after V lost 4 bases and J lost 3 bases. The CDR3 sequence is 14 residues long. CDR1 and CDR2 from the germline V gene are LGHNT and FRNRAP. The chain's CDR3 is CASGWGLDTGELFF. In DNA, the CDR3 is TGTGCTAGTGGTTGGGGACTAGACACCGGGGAGCTGTTTTTT.

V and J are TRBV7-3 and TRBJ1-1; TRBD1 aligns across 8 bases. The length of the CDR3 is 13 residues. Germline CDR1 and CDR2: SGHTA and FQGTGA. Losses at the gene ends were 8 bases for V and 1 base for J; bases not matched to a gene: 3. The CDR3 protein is CASRQGPNTEAFF. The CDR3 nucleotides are TGTGCCAGCCGACAGGGGCCGAACACTGAAGCTTTCTTT.

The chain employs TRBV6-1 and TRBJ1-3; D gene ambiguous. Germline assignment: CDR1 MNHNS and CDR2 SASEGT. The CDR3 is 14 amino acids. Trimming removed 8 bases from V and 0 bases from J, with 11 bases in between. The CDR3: CASEATYSGNTIYF. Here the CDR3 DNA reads TGTGCCAGCGAAGCGACCTACTCTGGAAACACCATATATTTT.

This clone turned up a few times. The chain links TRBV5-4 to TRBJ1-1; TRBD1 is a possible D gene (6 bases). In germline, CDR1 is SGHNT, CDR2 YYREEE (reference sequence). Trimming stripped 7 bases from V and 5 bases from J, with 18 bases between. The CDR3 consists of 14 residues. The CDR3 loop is CASSPGRGATEAFF. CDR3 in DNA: TGTGCCAGCTCCCCGGGACGGGGGGCGACTGAAGCTTTCTTT.

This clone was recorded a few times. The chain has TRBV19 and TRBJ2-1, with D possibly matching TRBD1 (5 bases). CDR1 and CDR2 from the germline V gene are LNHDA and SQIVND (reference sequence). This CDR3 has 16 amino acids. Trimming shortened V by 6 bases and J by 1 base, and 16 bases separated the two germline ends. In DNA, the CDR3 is TGTGCCAGTAGGGGGCAGTTACCGATTTCCTACAATGAGCAGTTCTTC. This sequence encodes CASRGQLPISYNEQFF.

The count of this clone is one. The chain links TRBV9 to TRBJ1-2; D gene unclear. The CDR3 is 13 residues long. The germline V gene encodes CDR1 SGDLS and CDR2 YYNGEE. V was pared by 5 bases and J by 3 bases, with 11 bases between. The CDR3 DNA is TGTGCCAGCAGGGGGAGTTTCGACTATGGCTACACCTTC. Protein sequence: CASRGSFDYGYTF.

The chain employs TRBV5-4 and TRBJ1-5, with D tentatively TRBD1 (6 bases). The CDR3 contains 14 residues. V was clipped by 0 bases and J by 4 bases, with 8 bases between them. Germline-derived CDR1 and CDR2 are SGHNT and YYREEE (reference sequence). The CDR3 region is CASSLAGVNQPQHF. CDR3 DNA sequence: TGTGCCAGCAGCTTGGCAGGGGTAAATCAGCCCCAGCATTTT.

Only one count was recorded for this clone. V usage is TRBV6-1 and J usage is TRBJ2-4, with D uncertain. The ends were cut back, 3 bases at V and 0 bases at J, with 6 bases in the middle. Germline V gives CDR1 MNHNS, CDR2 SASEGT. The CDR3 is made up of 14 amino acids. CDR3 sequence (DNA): TGTGCCAGCAGTGAGAGAGTAGCCAAAAACATTCAGTACTTC. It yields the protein CASSERVAKNIQYF.

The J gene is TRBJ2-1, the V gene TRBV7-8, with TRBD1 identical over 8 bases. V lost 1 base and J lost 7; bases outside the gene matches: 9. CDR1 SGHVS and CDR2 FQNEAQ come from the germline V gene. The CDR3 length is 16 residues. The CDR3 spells CASSLGGQVVLNEQFF. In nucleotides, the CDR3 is TGTGCCAGCAGCTTAGGGGGACAGGTTGTATTGAATGAGCAGTTCTTC.

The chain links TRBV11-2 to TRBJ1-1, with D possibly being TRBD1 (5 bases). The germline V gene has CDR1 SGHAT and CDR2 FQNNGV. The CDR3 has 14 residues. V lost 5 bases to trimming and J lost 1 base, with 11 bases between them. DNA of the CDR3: TGTGCCAGCAGCGTGGACACCAGGAACACTGAAGCTTTCTTT. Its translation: CASSVDTRNTEAFF.

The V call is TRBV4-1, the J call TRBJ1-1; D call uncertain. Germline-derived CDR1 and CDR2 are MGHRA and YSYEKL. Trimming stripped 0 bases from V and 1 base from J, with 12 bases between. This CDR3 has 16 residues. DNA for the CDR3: TGCGCCAGCAGCCAAGATTCTGGGCAGAAGAACACTGAAGCTTTCTTT. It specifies CASSQDSGQKNTEAFF.

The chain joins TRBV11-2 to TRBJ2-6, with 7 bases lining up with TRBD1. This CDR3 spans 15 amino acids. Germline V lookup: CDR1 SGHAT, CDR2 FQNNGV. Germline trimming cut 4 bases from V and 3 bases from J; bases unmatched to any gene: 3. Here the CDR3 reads CASSSRDSGANVLTF. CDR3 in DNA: TGTGCCAGCAGCTCCAGGGACAGTGGGGCCAACGTCCTGACTTTC.

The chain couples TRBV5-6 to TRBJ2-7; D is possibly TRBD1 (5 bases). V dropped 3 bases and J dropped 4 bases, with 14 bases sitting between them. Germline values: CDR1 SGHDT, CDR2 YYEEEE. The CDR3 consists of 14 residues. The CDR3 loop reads CASSSVDNPYEQYF. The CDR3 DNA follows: TGTGCCAGCAGCTCGGTGGACAACCCTTACGAGCAGTACTTC.

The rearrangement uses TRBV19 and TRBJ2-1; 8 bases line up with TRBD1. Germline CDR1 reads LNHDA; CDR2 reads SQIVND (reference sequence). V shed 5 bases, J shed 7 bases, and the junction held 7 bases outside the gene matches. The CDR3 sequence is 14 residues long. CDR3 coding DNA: TGTGCCAGTAGTCCTTGGACAGGGAGGAATGAGCAGTTCTTC. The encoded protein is CASSPWTGRNEQFF.

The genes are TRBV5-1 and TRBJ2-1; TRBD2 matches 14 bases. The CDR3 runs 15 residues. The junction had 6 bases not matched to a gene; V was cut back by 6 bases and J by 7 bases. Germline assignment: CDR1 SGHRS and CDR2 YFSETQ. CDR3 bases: TGCGCCAGCATCCCGGGGACTAGCGGGGGTAATGAGCAGTTCTTC. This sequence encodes CASIPGTSGGNEQFF. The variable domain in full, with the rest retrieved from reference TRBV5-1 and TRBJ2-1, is KAGVTQTPRYLIKTRGQQVTLSCSPISGHRSVSWYQQTPGQGLQFLFEYFSETQRNKGNFPGRFSGRQFSNSRSEMNVSTLELGDSALYLCASIPGTSGGNEQFFGPGTRLTVL.

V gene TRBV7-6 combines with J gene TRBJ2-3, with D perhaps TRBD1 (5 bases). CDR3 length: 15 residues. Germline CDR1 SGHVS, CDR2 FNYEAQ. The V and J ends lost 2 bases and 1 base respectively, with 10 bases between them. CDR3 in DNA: TGTGCCAGCAGCTTACAGGGTTTTGGCACAGATACGCAGTATTTT. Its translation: CASSLQGFGTDTQYF.

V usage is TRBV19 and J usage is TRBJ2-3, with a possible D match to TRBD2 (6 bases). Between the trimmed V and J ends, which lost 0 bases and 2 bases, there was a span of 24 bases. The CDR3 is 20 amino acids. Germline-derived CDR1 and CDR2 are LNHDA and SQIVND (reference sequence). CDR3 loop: CASSIDGLVAAPEHTDTQYF. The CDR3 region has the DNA TGTGCCAGTAGTATAGATGGGTTGGTAGCGGCACCCGAACACACAGATACGCAGTATTTT.

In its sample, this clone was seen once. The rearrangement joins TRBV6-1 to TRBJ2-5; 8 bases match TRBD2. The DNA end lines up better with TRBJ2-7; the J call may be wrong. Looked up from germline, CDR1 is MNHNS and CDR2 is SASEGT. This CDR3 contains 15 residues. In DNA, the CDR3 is TGTGCCAGCACCAAAGAGGCGGGGGGCACCTACGAGCAGTACTTC. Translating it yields CASTKEAGGTYEQYF.

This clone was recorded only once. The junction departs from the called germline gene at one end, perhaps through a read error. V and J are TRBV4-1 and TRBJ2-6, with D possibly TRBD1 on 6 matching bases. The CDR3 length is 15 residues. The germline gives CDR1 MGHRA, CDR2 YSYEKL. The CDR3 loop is CASSRGQSGANGLTF. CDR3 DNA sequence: TGCGCCAGCAGCCGGGGGCAGTCTGGGGCCAACGGCCTGACTTTC.

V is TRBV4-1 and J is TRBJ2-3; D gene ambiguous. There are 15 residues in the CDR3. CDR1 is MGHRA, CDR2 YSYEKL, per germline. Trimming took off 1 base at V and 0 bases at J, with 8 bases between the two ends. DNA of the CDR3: TGCGCCAGCAGCCAAGTTTCTATTAGCACAGATACGCAGTATTTT. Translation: CASSQVSISTDTQYF.

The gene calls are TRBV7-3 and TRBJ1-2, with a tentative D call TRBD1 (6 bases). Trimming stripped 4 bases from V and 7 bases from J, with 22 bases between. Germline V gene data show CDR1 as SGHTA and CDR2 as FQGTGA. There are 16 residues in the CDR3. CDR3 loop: CASSYLDGGPAGGYTF. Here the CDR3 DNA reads TGTGCCAGCAGCTACCTGGACGGGGGGCCGGCTGGTGGCTACACCTTC.

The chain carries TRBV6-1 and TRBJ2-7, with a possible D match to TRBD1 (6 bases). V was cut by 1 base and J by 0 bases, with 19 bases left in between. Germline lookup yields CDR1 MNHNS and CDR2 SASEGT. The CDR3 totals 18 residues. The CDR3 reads CASSEVPNSWTASYEQYF. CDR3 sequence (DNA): TGTGCCAGCAGTGAAGTACCGAATAGCTGGACAGCCTCCTACGAGCAGTACTTC.

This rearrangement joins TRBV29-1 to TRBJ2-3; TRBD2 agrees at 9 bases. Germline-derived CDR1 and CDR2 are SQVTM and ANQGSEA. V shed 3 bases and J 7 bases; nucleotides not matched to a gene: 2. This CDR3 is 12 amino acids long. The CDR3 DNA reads TGCAGCGTTGATAGCGGGGGAAATACGCAGTATTTT. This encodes CSVDSGGNTQYF.

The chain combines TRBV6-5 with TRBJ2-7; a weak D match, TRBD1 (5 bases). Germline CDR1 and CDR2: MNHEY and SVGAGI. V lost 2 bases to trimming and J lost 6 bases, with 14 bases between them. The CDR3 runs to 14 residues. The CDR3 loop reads CASSYTLTDGEQYF. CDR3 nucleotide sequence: TGTGCCAGCAGTTACACCCTGACAGACGGCGAGCAGTACTTC.

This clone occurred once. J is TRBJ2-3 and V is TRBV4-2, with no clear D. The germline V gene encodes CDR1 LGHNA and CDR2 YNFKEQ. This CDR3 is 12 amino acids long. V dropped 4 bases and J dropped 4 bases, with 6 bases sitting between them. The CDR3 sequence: CASSPPADTQYF. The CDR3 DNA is TGTGCCAGCAGCCCTCCGGCAGATACGCAGTATTTT.

DNA for the CDR3: TGCGCCAGCAGCTTCAAATGGGGGAGGGCCCCCACCGGGGAGCTGTTTTTT. Protein: CASSFKWGRAPTGELFF. The V and J genes are TRBV5-1 and TRBJ2-2; 7 bases align to TRBD2. The trim removed 2 bases at V and 4 bases at J, leaving 11 bases unmatched. From germline, CDR1 is SGHRS and CDR2 YFSETQ. The CDR3 spans 17 residues.

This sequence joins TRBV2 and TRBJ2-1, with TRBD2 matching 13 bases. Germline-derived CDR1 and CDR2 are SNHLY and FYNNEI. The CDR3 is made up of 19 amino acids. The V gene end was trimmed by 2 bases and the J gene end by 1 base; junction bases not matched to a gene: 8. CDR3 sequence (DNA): TGTGCCAGCAGTGAACCACTAGCGGGGGGGCCTAGGTCCTACAATGAGCAGTTCTTC. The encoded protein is CASSEPLAGGPRSYNEQFF. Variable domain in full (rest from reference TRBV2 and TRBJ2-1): EPEVTQTPSHQVTQMGQEVILRCVPISNHLYFYWYRQILGQKVEFLVSFYNNEISEKSEIFDDQFSVERPDGSNFTLKIRSTKLEDSAMYFCASSEPLAGGPRSYNEQFFGPGTRLTVL.